This T cell receptor (beta chain) was recovered during a study of blood T cell repertoires in COVID-19. Study as a whole: T cells, B-cell-depleted T cells, or PBMCs supplied cDNA or gDNA.

This clone came up once. CDR1 and CDR2 from the germline V gene are SGHTA and FQGTGA. V was shortened by 8 bases and J by 6 bases, with 14 bases between the two germline ends. The CDR3 runs to 13 residues. The repertoire was sequenced with immunoSEQ multiplex PCR; TCRdb's copy has only in-frame clones and lacks some. The sample records 200,000 to 250,000 clones, 90% to 95% being singletons. The sample comprised peripheral blood. The V gene is TRBV7-3, the J gene TRBJ2-1, with D possibly being TRBD2 (7 bases). This receptor was taken from a man aged 30 to 39 with acute or convalescent COVID-19. DNA of the CDR3: TGTGCCAGCGGGGGCGGGAGTGGCAATGAGCAGTTCTTC. It yields the protein CASGGGSGNEQFF. Based on the CDR3 plus reference TRBV7-3 and TRBJ2-1, the full variable domain is GAGVSQTPSNKVTEKGKYVELRCDPISGHTALYWYRQSLGQGPEFLIYFQGTGAADDSGLPNDRFFAVRPEGSVSTLKIQRTERGDSAVYLCASGGGSGNEQFFGPGTRLTVL.